One and the same sample provided the 21 T cell receptor beta chains below, sequenced in a study of T cell responses to AZD1222 COVID-19 vaccine. Clones were sequenced by immunoSEQ multiplex PCR, and TCRdb holds only the in-frame ones, with some missing. The repertoire includes approximately 99,000 clones, 70% to 90% of them detected once, and about 3% sits in the top ten. Sequences were derived from peripheral blood, sampled on day 0 of AZD1222 vaccination. The receptors here all came from an adult in good health.

The chain combines TRBV7-9 with TRBJ1-6; D is unresolved. Germline V lookup: CDR1 SEHNR, CDR2 FQNEAQ (reference sequence). Deletions cut 5 bases from V and 7 bases from J, with 15 bases between. There are 15 residues in the CDR3. The CDR3 bases are TGTGCCAGCAGCCATAACCGGGCCCCCAATTCACCCCTCCACTTT. This encodes CASSHNRAPNSPLHF.

This rearrangement joins TRBV5-6 to TRBJ1-1, with D possibly TRBD1 on 6 matching bases. Germline V gene sequence: CDR1 SGHDT, CDR2 YYEEEE. This CDR3 comprises 14 residues. V lost 5 bases, J lost 0 bases, and 11 bases lay in between. DNA of the CDR3: TGTGCCAGCAGACCCCAGGGGATGAACACTGAAGCTTTCTTT. It translates to CASRPQGMNTEAFF.

The chain employs TRBV27 and TRBJ1-2, with D possibly being TRBD1 (5 bases). Germline assignment: CDR1 MNHEY and CDR2 SMNVEV (reference sequence). V was clipped by 6 bases and J by 0 bases, with 11 bases between them. The CDR3 is 14 residues long. CDR3 region: CASRRQGTNYGYTF. The CDR3 bases are TGTGCCAGCAGAAGGCAGGGCACTAACTATGGCTACACCTTC.

This sequence joins TRBV9 and TRBJ1-1, with D tentatively TRBD1 (6 bases). The ends were cut back, 2 bases at V and 3 bases at J, with 17 bases in the middle. CDR1 is SGDLS and CDR2 is YYNGEE in the germline V gene. The length of the CDR3 is 16 residues. The DNA for the CDR3 is TGTGCCAGCAGCGTCGTTCCGGGGGGCGGGTACACTGAAGCTTTCTTT. Protein product: CASSVVPGGGYTEAFF.

This chain joins TRBV11-2 and TRBJ1-1, with D perhaps matching TRBD1 (5 bases). Germline values: CDR1 SGHAT, CDR2 FQNNGV. CDR3 length equals 17 residues. V lost 5 bases to trimming and J lost 0 bases, with 19 bases between them. The CDR3 loop is CASSEGTGIIMNTEAFF. CDR3 in DNA: TGTGCCAGCAGCGAAGGGACTGGAATAATCATGAACACTGAAGCTTTCTTT.

As regards this clone: This sample also contains other DNA sequences that code for the same CDR3. This chain uses TRBV12-3 or TRBV12-4 with TRBJ1-1, with unresolved D. This CDR3 has 11 residues. Trimming shortened V by 3 bases and J by 4 bases, and 3 bases separated the two germline ends. This chain's CDR3 is CASSLGTEAFF. In nucleotides, the CDR3 is TGTGCCAGCAGTTTGGGCACTGAAGCTTTCTTT.

The chain combines TRBV6-5 with TRBJ1-2; TRBD1 matches 7 bases. The CDR3 length is 15 residues. V gave up 0 bases and J gave up 4 bases; unmatched junction bases: 5. Germline-derived CDR1 and CDR2 are MNHEY and SVGAGI. In nucleotides, the CDR3 is TGTGCCAGCAGTTACTCGGAGAAGGGGGCCTATGGCTACACCTTC. Translating it yields CASSYSEKGAYGYTF.

The V gene is TRBV4-1, the J gene TRBJ2-5; D gene ambiguous. CDR1 MGHRA and CDR2 YSYEKL come from the germline V gene. The CDR3 has 15 residues. The germline V and J ends were trimmed by 1 base and 4 bases, with 13 bases remaining between them. The CDR3 protein is CASSQGSLRSETQYF. DNA for the CDR3: TGCGCCAGCAGCCAAGGTAGCCTACGATCAGAGACCCAGTACTTC.

This chain links TRBV7-9 with TRBJ1-5, with 10 positions matching TRBD1. The CDR3 loop spans 16 amino acids. CDR1 SEHNR and CDR2 FQNEAQ come from the germline V gene (reference sequence). V was pared by 5 bases and J by 1 base, with 5 bases of the junction left unmatched. CDR3 sequence reads: CASSPGTGVSNQPQHF. CDR3 sequence (DNA): TGTGCCAGCAGCCCTGGGACAGGGGTAAGCAATCAGCCCCAGCATTTT.

V usage is TRBV30 and J usage is TRBJ2-7; D remains unclear. The CDR3 loop spans 13 amino acids. Between the trimmed V and J ends, which lost 3 bases and 3 bases, there was a span of 12 bases. CDR1 is GTSNPN, CDR2 SVGIG, per germline (reference sequence). CDR3 in amino acids: CAWSRGDLYEQYV. CDR3 sequence (DNA): TGTGCCTGGAGCCGAGGAGACCTCTACGAGCAGTACGTC.

This rearrangement joins TRBV29-1 to TRBJ1-1; no clear D. Germline values: CDR1 SQVTM, CDR2 ANQGSEA. This CDR3 spans 13 amino acids. V was shortened by 2 bases and J by 4 bases, with 11 bases between the two germline ends. The CDR3 loop is CSVESGIGTEAFF. Here the CDR3 DNA reads TGCAGCGTTGAATCCGGGATCGGCACTGAAGCTTTCTTT.

The chain employs TRBV18 and TRBJ2-3, with D maybe TRBD1 (6 bases). The germline V and J ends were trimmed by 3 bases and 5 bases, with 15 bases remaining between them. The CDR3 runs to 15 residues. From germline, CDR1 is KGHSH and CDR2 LQKENI. The CDR3 coding sequence is TGTGCCAGCTCACCGAACAGGGAAGCGAAAGATACGCAGTATTTT. Amino acid sequence: CASSPNREAKDTQYF.

This chain connects TRBV6-2 or TRBV6-3 to TRBJ2-1, with D perhaps TRBD1 or TRBD2 (5 bases each). Trimming pared 5 bases from V and 3 bases from J, leaving 26 bases between. This CDR3 region has 19 residues. From germline, CDR1 is MNHEY and CDR2 SVGEGT. The CDR3 bases are TGTGCCAGCAGTCACGGGACCGATATCACCCGGGGTAACTACAATGAGCAGTTCTTC. Its translation: CASSHGTDITRGNYNEQFF.

In its sample, this clone was seen once. The V and J genes are TRBV9 and TRBJ2-5; D possibly matches TRBD1 or TRBD2 (6 bases each). CDR1 and CDR2 from the germline V gene are SGDLS and YYNGEE. Trimming left V 4 bases short and J 14 bases short, with 9 bases between. The CDR3 runs to 9 residues. The CDR3 DNA sequence: TGTGCCAGCAGCCTGGGGGGCTACTTC. This sequence encodes CASSLGGYF.

The chain uses TRBV11-3 and TRBJ1-1; D gene unclear. V lost 5 bases to trimming and J lost 11 bases, with 15 bases between them. This CDR3 is 12 amino acids long. Germline values: CDR1 SGHNT, CDR2 YENEEA. The CDR3 spells CASSPRAQTAFF. DNA of the CDR3: TGTGCCAGCAGCCCCCGGGCCCAGACGGCTTTCTTT.

This clone came up once. The chain employs TRBV5-4 and TRBJ1-1; 7 bases fit TRBD1. In germline, CDR1 is SGHNT, CDR2 YYREEE (reference sequence). V dropped 0 bases and J dropped 1; count of bases not matched to a gene: 9. The CDR3 totals 17 residues. DNA of the CDR3: TGTGCCAGCAGCTTGGGAGTGGGACAGCGGGCGAACACTGAAGCTTTCTTT. Protein product: CASSLGVGQRANTEAFF.

This chain joins TRBV5-1 and TRBJ2-5, with TRBD1 matching 11 bases. Germline assignment: CDR1 SGHRS and CDR2 YFSETQ. The CDR3 extends over 15 amino acids. With 3 bases clipped from V and 5 bases from J, the junction kept 6 bases outside the gene matches. The CDR3 spells CASSSWTGGEETQYF. CDR3 nucleotide sequence: TGCGCCAGCAGCTCCTGGACAGGGGGCGAGGAGACCCAGTACTTC.

Here the CDR3 reads CASKAAGSVSPLHF. CDR3 in DNA: TGTGCCAGCAAGGCGGCAGGGTCGGTTTCACCCCTCCACTTT. V is TRBV2 and J is TRBJ1-6; TRBD1 might be the D (5 bases). The CDR3 is made up of 14 amino acids. Germline V lookup: CDR1 SNHLY, CDR2 FYNNEI. The ends were cut back, 7 bases at V and 9 bases at J, with 16 bases in the middle. Full variable domain (rest looked up from reference TRBV2 and TRBJ1-6): EPEVTQTPSHQVTQMGQEVILRCVPISNHLYFYWYRQILGQKVEFLVSFYNNEISEKSEIFDDQFSVERPDGSNFTLKIRSTKLEDSAMYFCASKAAGSVSPLHFGNGTRLTVT.

The chain joins TRBV7-9 to TRBJ2-3; TRBD2 matches 9 bases. CDR3 size: 15 residues. The V gene end was trimmed by 3 bases and the J gene end by 3 bases; junction bases not matched to a gene: 4. CDR1 and CDR2 from the germline V gene are SEHNR and FQNEAQ (reference sequence). CDR3 sequence (DNA): TGTGCCAGCAGCTTGGGCGGGGGGGGAACAGATACGCAGTATTTT. Its translation: CASSLGGGGTDTQYF.

This chain uses TRBV6-1 with TRBJ2-5; 7 bases fit TRBD2. CDR3 size: 20 residues. V trimming: 4 bases; J trimming: 0 bases; junction bases outside the gene matches: 20. Per the germline V gene, CDR1 is MNHNS and CDR2 is SASEGT. CDR3 residues: CASSGYWGGRIAGNQETQYF. The CDR3 DNA is TGTGCCAGCAGTGGCTATTGGGGCGGTAGGATAGCGGGCAACCAAGAGACCCAGTACTTC.

This clone was observed at least ten times. CDR3 nucleotide sequence: TGTGCCAGCAGCCAAGACAGGGAGGTCGCTGAAGCTTTCTTT. Translated, it gives CASSQDREVAEAFF. This chain links TRBV4-2 with TRBJ1-1, with D tentatively TRBD1 (5 bases). V dropped 0 bases and J dropped 6 bases, with 11 bases sitting between them. The CDR3 sequence is 14 residues long. The germline CDR1 and CDR2 sequences are LGHNA and YNFKEQ.